This note documents a single T cell receptor (beta chain) sequence. The CDR3 totals 14 residues. Losses at the gene ends were 6 bases for V and 7 bases for J; bases not matched to a gene: 2. CDR1 and CDR2 (germline): KGHDR, SFDVKD. This entry is derived from a study of blood T cell repertoires in COVID-19. The data were produced by immunoSEQ multiplex PCR, yet TCRdb's version contains in-frame clones alone and is incomplete. The sample lists approximately 75,000 clones, 83% occurring once. The source is a man between 25 and 39 years old with COVID-19, enrolled during active disease. Sequences were obtained from peripheral blood. The chain uses TRBV24-1 and TRBJ2-1, with TRBD2 identical over 13 bases. This CDR3 is CATSPGLAGNEQFF. DNA of the CDR3: TGTGCCACCAGTCCGGGACTAGCGGGAAATGAGCAGTTCTTC.